The entry below gives a single T cell receptor beta chain sequence along with its context. The target antigen is unknown. Profiled with immunoSEQ multiplex PCR; TCRdb holds only in-frame clones, not every one. The table shows about a million clones, with about 75% occurring only once. Every donor, a Caucasian adult, lived in Nashville, Tennessee. The entry originates in a study of shared clonotypes between healthy human individuals. Study details: Researchers assigned three CD4 naive, three CD4 memory, two CD8 naive and one CD8 memory plate to each donor. Points from the study as a whole: Naive CD4 clonotype sharing across a handful of donors was about 5%.

The clonotype originates from a man younger than 35 in good health. The sequenced sample consisted of memory CD4+ T cells sorted from blood. Subset noted: CD45RA-negative fraction.

The CDR3 loop reads CAWSTGAYEQYF. The CDR3 bases are TGTGCCTGGAGCACAGGGGCCTACGAGCAGTACTTC. The gene calls are TRBV30 and TRBJ2-7; 7 bases are shared with TRBD1. V lost 3 bases, J lost 2 bases, and 1 base stayed unmatched. CDR3 length: 12 amino acids. Germline V CDR1 and CDR2: GTSNPN, SVGIG (reference sequence). The whole variable domain, filled in from reference TRBV30 and TRBJ2-7, reads SQTIHQWPATLVQPVGSPLSLECTVEGTSNPNLYWYRQAAGRGLQLLFYSVGIGQISSEVPQNLSASRPQDRQFILSSKKLLLSDSGFYLCAWSTGAYEQYFGPGTRLTVT.